The text below deals with one T cell receptor beta chain. Its antigen is unidentified. The record originates from a study of shared clonotypes between healthy human individuals. Findings of the study overall: Limitation of the genetic and exposure-history diversity represented came from the few donors.

Authors' analysis steps: ImmunoSEQ junction-only sequences lacked quality scores, so their filtering differed. The protocol was immunoSEQ multiplex PCR, while the TCRdb copy is restricted to in-frame clones and leaves out a portion. V and J calls and clone size are copied from that table; D and trimming were computed from the DNA. The sample has roughly 1,600,000 clones, less than 99% seen once; the top ten hold about 0.4%. The CDR3 consists of 14 residues. Trimming removed 0 bases at V and 7 bases at J, with 12 bases between. CDR1 is MNHEY and CDR2 is SVGAGI in the germline V gene. CD45RA-negative memory and CD45RA+ naive subsets were split from the CD4+ cells.

Source material: naive CD4+ T cells sorted from blood. The subset is: CD45RA+ positively selected. The TCR comes from a man aged 25-40 years in good health. The chain is built from TRBV6-5 and TRBJ1-2; D is undetermined. CDR3 region: CASSYSMNTGGYTF. The CDR3 DNA sequence: TGTGCCAGCAGTTACTCTATGAATACGGGTGGCTACACCTTC.